In its sample, the clone carrying this TCR beta chain was seen many times. The antigen is unknown. The data belong to a study of response to subunit inactivated influenza vaccine. Study outcomes and limitations: Researchers suggested that each seasonal influenza vaccination recruits few new T cells.

Deletions cut 3 bases from V and 6 bases from J, with 9 bases between. CDR3 length: 12 amino acids. Germline-derived CDR1 and CDR2 are SGHRS and YFSETQ. One entry per CDR3 protein, called by TCRdb with MiXCR from the RT-PCR reads. The table has over 800,000 distinct CDR3 sequences, less than 25% seen once. The V gene is TRBV5-1, the J gene TRBJ1-1; unclear D gene. The specimen was PBMCs from blood, collected 5 days after vaccination. The receptor was derived from a man aged 50-59 years who received an inactivated influenza vaccine. CDR3 loop: CASSSNGAEAFF. The CDR3 DNA reads as TGCGCCAGCAGCTCTAATGGCGCTGAAGCTTTCTTT. Full variable domain (outside the CDR3, taken from reference TRBV5-1 and TRBJ1-1): KAGVTQTPRYLIKTRGQQVTLSCSPISGHRSVSWYQQTPGQGLQFLFEYFSETQRNKGNFPGRFSGRQFSNSRSEMNVSTLELGDSALYLCASSSNGAEAFFGQGTRLTVV.